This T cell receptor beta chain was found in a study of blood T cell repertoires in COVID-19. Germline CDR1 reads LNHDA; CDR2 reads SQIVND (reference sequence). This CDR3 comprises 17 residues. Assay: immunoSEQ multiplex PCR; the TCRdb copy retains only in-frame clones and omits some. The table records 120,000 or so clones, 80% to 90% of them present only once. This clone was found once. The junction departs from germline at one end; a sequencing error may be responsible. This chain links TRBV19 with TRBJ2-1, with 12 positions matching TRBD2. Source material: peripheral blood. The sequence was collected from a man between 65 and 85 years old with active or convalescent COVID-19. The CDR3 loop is CASSIASGRAIYNEQFF. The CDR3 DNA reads TGTGCCAGCAGTATCGCTAGCGGGAGGGCCATCTACAATGAGCAGTTCTTC.